These 30 T cell receptor beta chains were all obtained from the same sample, sequenced in a study of cytotoxic CD8 clonotypes in ibrutinib-treated CLL. Sequencing used immunoSEQ multiplex PCR; TCRdb keeps in-frame clones, though not all of them. In the table there are 110,000 to 150,000 clones, around 76% of which are singletons. The specimen was PBMCs, collected after 24 months of ibrutinib treatment. The source is a human donor with chronic lymphocytic leukemia.

This clone was observed a few times. The chain joins TRBV7-2 to TRBJ1-5; 8 nucleotides match TRBD1. This CDR3 contains 15 residues. The V and J ends lost 5 bases and 1 base, in that order; junction bases with no gene match: 4. Germline assignment: CDR1 SGHTA and CDR2 FQGNSA. The CDR3 here is CASSPRQGSNQPQHF. As DNA, the CDR3 is TGTGCCAGCAGCCCCCGACAGGGGAGCAATCAGCCCCAGCATTTT.

There are a few counts of this clone. The chain has TRBV10-1 and TRBJ2-7; the D gene could be TRBD1 or TRBD2 (5 bases each). Germline V lookup: CDR1 WNHNN, CDR2 SYGVQD (reference sequence). Trimming pared 2 bases from V and 5 bases from J, leaving 13 bases between. This CDR3 region has 14 residues. The DNA of the CDR3 is TGCGCCAGCAGTGAGGGGGGAGTCTTAAACGAGCAGTACTTC. Encoded protein: CASSEGGVLNEQYF.

The gene calls are TRBV18 and TRBJ1-5, with D hard to call. V lost 2 bases and J lost 7, with 9 bases in between. Germline V gene lookup returns CDR1 KGHSH and CDR2 LQKENI. CDR3 length: 13 amino acids. Here the CDR3 reads CASSPGVRQPQHF. As DNA, the CDR3 is TGTGCCAGCTCACCAGGGGTGAGACAGCCCCAGCATTTT.

V and J are TRBV6-1 and TRBJ1-2, with D possibly matching TRBD1 (5 bases). The V end was cut by 6 bases, the J end by 4 bases, with 9 bases between. The CDR3 extends over 12 amino acids. Germline V gene data show CDR1 as MNHNS and CDR2 as SASEGT. In nucleotides, the CDR3 is TGTGCCAGCAGGAGACAGATCTATGGCTACACCTTC. It encodes CASRRQIYGYTF.

The V and J genes are TRBV5-6 and TRBJ2-5; D gene ambiguous. Judging by the DNA end, TRBJ2-7 fits better; the J call may be wrong. This CDR3 is 16 amino acids long. CDR1 is SGHDT and CDR2 is YYEEEE in the germline V gene. CDR3 protein: CASSLGEAFPLYEQYF. Here the CDR3 DNA reads TGTGCCAGCAGCTTGGGAGAGGCGTTCCCCCTATACGAGCAGTACTTC.

The V and J genes are TRBV4-2 and TRBJ1-3; D unclear. Trimming stripped 1 base from V and 2 bases from J, with 6 bases between. Germline V lookup: CDR1 LGHNA, CDR2 YNFKEQ. This CDR3 has 14 residues. This chain's CDR3 is CASSQGSTGNTIYF. The CDR3 bases are TGTGCCAGCAGCCAAGGGTCAACTGGAAACACCATATATTTT.

The rearrangement links TRBV27 to TRBJ2-3, with a weak D call TRBD1 (5 bases). V lost 4 bases and J 4 bases, leaving 12 bases between the germline ends. This CDR3 region has 14 residues. In germline, CDR1 is MNHEY, CDR2 SMNVEV (reference sequence). The chain's CDR3 is CASSWGRVADTQYF. The CDR3 nucleotides are TGTGCCAGCAGTTGGGGCAGGGTGGCAGATACGCAGTATTTT.

This chain uses TRBV11-1 with TRBJ2-3; D not resolved. The germline V gene encodes CDR1 SGHAT and CDR2 FQDESV (reference sequence). V was cut by 4 bases and J by 4 bases, with 3 bases left in between. This CDR3 spans 11 amino acids. The CDR3 nucleotides read TGTGCCAGCAGCTCCTCAGATACGCAGTATTTT. Translating it yields CASSSSDTQYF.

This clone was found a few times. The chain recombines TRBV5-1 with TRBJ2-3; 10 nucleotides line up with TRBD2. The CDR3 covers 18 residues. From germline, CDR1 is SGHRS and CDR2 YFSETQ. The V and J ends lost 3 bases and 0 bases, in that order; junction bases with no gene match: 10. The CDR3 bases are TGCGCCAGCAGCTCGGGGAGCGGGAGGGCCGCTAGCACAGATACGCAGTATTTT. Encoded protein: CASSSGSGRAASTDTQYF.

This rearrangement joins TRBV5-1 to TRBJ1-1; TRBD1 agrees at 10 bases. Looked up from germline, CDR1 is SGHRS and CDR2 is YFSETQ. CDR3 length: 15 amino acids. V shed 1 base, J shed 4 bases, and the junction held 4 bases outside the gene matches. The CDR3 bases are TGCGCCAGCAGCTTGAGTGGGGACAGGGGCACTGAAGCTTTCTTT. It specifies CASSLSGDRGTEAFF.

The J gene is TRBJ1-1, the V gene TRBV19, with unresolved D. The CDR3 consists of 12 residues. The germline V gene encodes CDR1 LNHDA and CDR2 SQIVND (reference sequence). Trimming cost V 7 bases and J 11 bases, with 17 bases left between them. CDR3 loop: CASTTQVGRAFF. Written as DNA, the CDR3 is TGTGCCAGTACCACCCAGGTCGGGCGGGCTTTCTTT.

V is TRBV7-3 and J is TRBJ2-5; D is perhaps TRBD1 or TRBD2 (5 bases each). V was cut by 4 bases and J by 5 bases, with 17 bases left in between. The CDR3 is 15 amino acids. Germline V lookup: CDR1 SGHTA, CDR2 FQGTGA. DNA for the CDR3: TGTGCCAGCAGCTCCCCTCGGGCTCGGGACGAGACCCAGTACTTC. Amino acids: CASSSPRARDETQYF.

This clone turned up a few times. The rearrangement links TRBV19 to TRBJ1-5, with a possible D match to TRBD1 (5 bases). Trimming took 5 bases from V and 3 from J, leaving 8 bases between them. From germline, CDR1 is LNHDA and CDR2 SQIVND (reference sequence). This CDR3 region has 13 residues. The CDR3: CASSPGLNQPQHF. The CDR3 DNA is TGTGCCAGTAGTCCGGGACTCAATCAGCCCCAGCATTTT.

The CDR3 here is CASSPAGAGNTIYF. The DNA for the CDR3 is TGTGCCAGCAGCCCCGCAGGGGCAGGAAACACCATATATTTT. This chain joins TRBV7-9 and TRBJ1-3; D is possibly TRBD1 (6 bases). The CDR3 contains 14 residues. In germline, CDR1 is SEHNR, CDR2 FQNEAQ (reference sequence). Trimming removed 5 bases at V and 4 bases at J, with 12 bases between. Using reference TRBV7-9 and TRBJ1-3 for the parts outside the CDR3, the full variable domain is DTGVSQNPRHKITKRGQNVTFRCDPISEHNRLYWYRQTLGQGPEFLTYFQNEAQLEKSRLLSDRFSAERPKGSFSTLEIQRTEQGDSAMYLCASSPAGAGNTIYFGEGSWLTVV.

V gene TRBV28 combines with J gene TRBJ1-5; D ambiguous. Trimming shortened V by 11 bases and J by 5 bases, and 13 bases separated the two germline ends. This CDR3 has 12 residues. Per germline, CDR1 MDHEN and CDR2 SYDVKM. As DNA, the CDR3 is TGTGCCTCCTGGGAGTTTGATCAGCCCCAGCATTTT. Translating gives CASWEFDQPQHF.

On this clone: Different DNA sequences within this sample yield the same CDR3. The chain combines TRBV6-5 with TRBJ2-5, with 8 bases matching TRBD2. V lost 0 bases to trimming and J lost 5 bases; unmatched junction nucleotides: 8. This CDR3 spans 16 amino acids. Germline CDR1 MNHEY, CDR2 SVGAGI. CDR3 bases: TGTGCCAGCAGTTACTCTGGGCTAGCGGGTGGGGAGACCCAGTACTTC. Its protein product is CASSYSGLAGGETQYF.

The J gene is TRBJ2-7, the V gene TRBV6-5; 8 bases are shared with TRBD1. The junction had 8 bases not matched to a gene; V was cut back by 6 bases and J by 4 bases. The CDR3 loop spans 14 amino acids. CDR1 is MNHEY and CDR2 is SVGAGI in the germline V gene. The CDR3 is CASRETGVPYEQYF. The CDR3 region has the DNA TGTGCCAGCAGGGAGACAGGGGTTCCTTACGAGCAGTACTTC.

This clone was seen a single time. The chain links TRBV4-3 to TRBJ2-3; TRBD2 matches 14 bases. Germline values: CDR1 LGHNA, CDR2 YSLEER. The CDR3 totals 15 residues. Unmatched junction bases numbered 5, after V lost 4 bases and J lost 8 bases. CDR3: CASSPTSGRAGTQYF. The CDR3 DNA reads as TGCGCCAGCAGCCCGACTAGCGGGAGGGCCGGTACGCAGTATTTT.

The chain uses TRBV6-4 and TRBJ2-7; weak D call: TRBD2 (5 bases). This CDR3 is built from 11 residues. The germline gives CDR1 MRHNA, CDR2 SNTAGT. The CDR3 DNA reads as TGTGCTAGAGGGAATGGCTACGAGCAGTACTTC. Amino acids: CARGNGYEQYF.

The rearrangement uses TRBV5-1 and TRBJ1-6; TRBD1 matches 8 bases. Trimming removed 4 bases from V and 7 bases from J; junction bases left unmatched: 13. Germline-derived CDR1 and CDR2 are SGHRS and YFSETQ. CDR3 length: 17 amino acids. The CDR3 reads CASSPGQGRAQNSPLHF. The CDR3 DNA sequence: TGCGCCAGCAGCCCCGGACAGGGACGAGCGCAAAATTCACCCCTCCACTTT.

The chain recombines TRBV5-6 with TRBJ1-2; D is perhaps TRBD1 (5 bases). The length of the CDR3 is 15 residues. Germline V gene data show CDR1 as SGHDT and CDR2 as YYEEEE. The germline V and J ends were trimmed by 0 bases and 8 bases, with 17 bases remaining between them. CDR3 sequence reads: CASSLEHWGAEGYTF. Written as DNA, the CDR3 is TGTGCCAGCAGCTTGGAACATTGGGGCGCGGAGGGCTACACCTTC.

The V and J genes are TRBV29-1 and TRBJ1-1, with 9 bases identical to TRBD1. CDR1 and CDR2 (germline): SQVTM, ANQGSEA. The CDR3 consists of 14 residues. Losses at the gene ends were 7 bases for V and 5 bases for J; bases not matched to a gene: 11. The CDR3 region is CSGALQGAGTEAFF. In DNA, the CDR3 is TGCAGCGGGGCCCTACAGGGGGCAGGGACTGAAGCTTTCTTT.

CDR3 coding DNA: TGTGCCAGCAGCGCCGGGGGAGGTTCCTACGAGCAGTACTTC. This sequence encodes CASSAGGGSYEQYF. This chain uses TRBV7-2 with TRBJ2-7, with a tentative D call TRBD2 (6 bases). The CDR3 is 14 residues long. The V gene lost 5 bases and the J gene lost 1 base, with 12 bases spanning the gap. Germline V gene lookup returns CDR1 SGHTA and CDR2 FQGNSA. The entire variable domain, with the rest obtained from reference TRBV7-2 and TRBJ2-7, is as follows: GAGVSQSPSNKVTEKGKDVELRCDPISGHTALYWYRQSLGQGLEFLIYFQGNSAPDKSGLPSDRFSAERTGGSVSTLTIQRTQQEDSAVYLCASSAGGGSYEQYFGPGTRLTVT.

J is TRBJ1-1 and V is TRBV30; weak D call: TRBD1 (6 bases). The V and J ends lost 5 bases and 2 bases respectively, with 15 bases between them. The CDR3 contains 14 residues. Per germline, CDR1 GTSNPN and CDR2 SVGIG (reference sequence). In DNA, the CDR3 is TGTGCCTGGGTCCGCGGGGGCAGCAACACTGAAGCTTTCTTT. This sequence encodes CAWVRGGSNTEAFF.

A few counts support this clone. A junction end diverges from the germline sequence, so it may reflect a read error. The V gene is TRBV7-7, the J gene TRBJ2-5; the match to TRBD2 covers 8 bases. The germline V gene has CDR1 SSHAT and CDR2 FNYEAQ (reference sequence). The CDR3 sequence is 16 residues long. The CDR3 DNA is TGTGCTAGCAGCCCTACCTCCCCAGCGGGGGTGGAGACCCAGTACTTC. Amino acid sequence: CASSPTSPAGVETQYF.

The rearrangement links TRBV6-5 to TRBJ1-1; D unclear. Germline V lookup: CDR1 MNHEY, CDR2 SVGAGI. V was shortened by 0 bases and J by 1 base, with 3 bases between the two germline ends. The CDR3 totals 13 residues. The CDR3 sequence: CASSYSSNTEAFF. CDR3 nucleotide sequence: TGTGCCAGCAGTTACTCGTCGAACACTGAAGCTTTCTTT.

This chain uses TRBV5-1 with TRBJ2-1; TRBD2 agrees at 12 bases. Looked up from germline, CDR1 is SGHRS and CDR2 is YFSETQ. CDR3 length: 13 amino acids. V was clipped by 3 bases and J by 15 bases; unmatched bases: 7. DNA of the CDR3: TGCGCCAGCAGCTATGGACTAGCGGGGCGTGGGTTCTTC. Protein product: CASSYGLAGRGFF.

The rearrangement uses TRBV5-6 and TRBJ1-3, with a tentative D call TRBD1 (5 bases). CDR3 length: 15 amino acids. The germline V gene has CDR1 SGHDT and CDR2 YYEEEE. V shed 4 bases and J shed 2 bases, with 13 bases lying between them. This CDR3 is CASSKGRPPGNTIYF. DNA of the CDR3: TGTGCCAGCAGCAAGGGACGGCCCCCTGGAAACACCATATATTTT.

This clone was seen only a few times. The J gene is TRBJ1-5, the V gene TRBV27; 7 bases match TRBD1. This CDR3 contains 13 residues. V dropped 4 bases and J dropped 7; count of bases not matched to a gene: 4. CDR1 is MNHEY and CDR2 is SMNVEV in the germline V gene (reference sequence). CDR3 amino acids: CASSSLRGQPQHF. DNA for the CDR3: TGTGCCAGCAGTTCCCTCAGGGGGCAGCCCCAGCATTTT.

At least ten counts were recorded for this clone. This chain links TRBV5-1 with TRBJ2-3, with 8 bases fitting TRBD2. Germline CDR1 and CDR2: SGHRS and YFSETQ. This CDR3 comprises 15 residues. With V trimmed by 4 bases and J by 6 bases, 10 bases remained unmatched. The CDR3 region is CASSPGGRYLDTQYF. CDR3 DNA sequence: TGCGCCAGCAGCCCGGGGGGGCGCTATCTGGATACGCAGTATTTT.